The entry that follows covers one TCR beta chain sequence. The antigen is unknown. The data were obtained in a study of CD8+ T cells in alopecia areata. General observations from the study: Affected lesional scalp, above all in alopecia totalis/universalis, was more clonal than normal scalp.

Treatment meaning: oral pan-JAK inhibitor, 5-10 mg twice daily. The authors extracted RNA and reverse transcribed it into cDNA as the sequencing template. Assay used: immunoSEQ multiplex PCR; TCRdb lists only in-frame clones, some missing. The sample contains some 150,000 clones, about 88% of which appear only once. Germline V lookup: CDR1 SEHNR, CDR2 FQNEAQ (reference sequence). V gave up 5 bases and J gave up 5 bases, with 7 bases separating them. The CDR3 is 12 amino acids. The chain has TRBV7-9 and TRBJ1-5; D gene unclear. This material consisted of CD8+ T cells sorted from blood, taken at week 4, from a patient treated with tofacitinib. The clonotype originates from a human donor with alopecia areata. This CDR3 is CASSDRDQPQHF. CDR3 nucleotide sequence: TGTGCCAGCAGCGATCGTGATCAGCCCCAGCATTTT.